This T cell receptor (beta chain) came from a study of spatial heterogeneity in lung cancer. Overall study context: Alpha-chain sequences were consistently detected in smaller numbers than beta-chain sequences. The average appearance count of each unique TCR and UMI combination in raw reads was more than nine. Study results and limitations: There were more appearances of ubiquitous expanded tumor TCRs in blood at resection than at follow-up.

Germline assignment: CDR1 DFQATT and CDR2 SNEGSKA (reference sequence). The V and J ends lost 7 bases and 5 bases, in that order; junction bases with no gene match: 11. This CDR3 has 14 amino acids. Time point described: sample taken at primary tumor resection. Whole RNA from tumor, nontumor lung or frozen PBMC was sequenced unsorted. Donors were under 90 untreated early-stage non-small cell lung cancer patients. This clonotype was picked up a small number of times. The antigen is unknown. From the 5' RACE reads, TCRdb called clonotypes with MiXCR, one entry per CDR3 protein. The table records 50,000 or so distinct CDR3 sequences, roughly 12% of them present only once.

The rearrangement joins TRBV20-1 to TRBJ2-5; TRBD2 aligns across 9 bases. The clonotype comes from a female donor with early-stage non-small cell lung cancer. The sequencing here drew on PBMCs, taken at surgery. The CDR3: CSVFTAGGPETQYF. The CDR3 DNA is TGCAGTGTTTTTACGGCGGGGGGGCCGGAGACCCAGTACTTC.